These T cell receptor beta chains were read from a single sample in a study of blood T cell repertoires in COVID-19. Produced via immunoSEQ multiplex PCR; TCRdb's table is partial and in-frame only. The repertoire has 180,000 or so clones, about 88% of them found once; the top ten carry less than 1%. Sequences were obtained from peripheral blood. The receptors were gathered from a man younger than 30 with acute or convalescent COVID-19. Both conserved end residues are part of each CDR3. The order of the fields is J gene, V gene, D gene, clone size, CDR3 protein, CDR3 DNA. The D gene is left open where the match is weak. Only some rows state a clone size, as once, few, many or a class for expanded clones.

TRBJ1-6 | TRBV6-5 | TRBD1 | . | CASSYMTGGNSPLHF | TGTGCCAGCAGTTACATGACAGGGGGCAATTCACCCCTCCACTTT
TRBJ2-1 | TRBV12-3/TRBV12-4 | . | . | CASRGGLRPEQFF | TGTGCCAGCAGGGGGGGTTTGCGGCCGGAGCAGTTCTTC
TRBJ1-2 | TRBV5-4 | TRBD1 | once | CASSSTRGDGYTF | TGTGCCAGCAGCTCCACCAGGGGGGATGGCTACACCTTC
TRBJ2-1 | TRBV18 | TRBD1 | . | CASSQSTGYEQFF | TGTGCCAGCTCACAGTCGACAGGGTATGAGCAGTTCTTC
TRBJ1-1 | TRBV6-1 | TRBD1 | medium-sized | CASSESGGEGTEAFF | TGTGCCAGCAGTGAATCAGGGGGCGAGGGCACTGAAGCTTTCTTT
TRBJ1-6 | TRBV27 | TRBD1 | . | CASSFGTGRSYNSPLHF | TGTGCCAGCAGTTTCGGGACAGGGAGGTCCTATAATTCACCCCTCCACTTT
TRBJ2-3 | TRBV30 | . | once | CAWNSGVGGEDTQYF | TGTGCCTGGAACTCCGGGGTGGGAGGCGAAGATACGCAGTATTTT
TRBJ1-2 | TRBV30 | TRBD1 | . | CAWRLGTGDYGYTF | TGTGCCTGGAGACTCGGGACAGGAGACTATGGCTACACCTTC
TRBJ1-2 | TRBV12-3/TRBV12-4 | TRBD1 | . | CASSPGTGYGYTF | TGTGCCAGCAGCCCCGGGACAGGCTATGGCTACACCTTC
TRBJ2-5 | TRBV6-6 | . | . | CASISGSLETQYF | TGTGCCAGCATCTCAGGAAGTCTAGAGACCCAGTACTTC
TRBJ2-1 | TRBV7-9 | TRBD2 | . | CASSSPSGGVLIDEQFF | TGTGCCAGCAGCTCGCCTAGCGGGGGTGTTCTGATCGATGAGCAGTTCTTC
TRBJ2-5 | TRBV9 | . | . | CASSVDIQETQYF | TGTGCCAGCAGCGTAGACATACAAGAGACCCAGTACTTC
TRBJ1-6 | TRBV7-9 | TRBD1 | . | CASSGDRVGSPLHF | TGTGCCAGCAGCGGGGACAGGGTGGGATCACCCCTCCACTTT
TRBJ1-2 | TRBV2 | . | . | CASAGDSGGYTF | TGTGCCAGCGCAGGGGATTCAGGTGGCTACACCTTC
TRBJ2-3 | TRBV4-2 | TRBD2 | once | CASSQEGLAGTTDTQYF | TGTGCCAGCAGCCAAGAGGGACTAGCGGGGACCACAGATACGCAGTATTTT
TRBJ2-1 | TRBV27 | TRBD2 | once | CASTAGRFFYNEQFF | TGTGCCAGCACCGCCGGGAGGTTTTTTTACAATGAGCAGTTCTTC
TRBJ2-7 | TRBV2 | TRBD1 | . | CASSLRTGRSYEQYF | TGTGCCAGCAGTTTACGGACAGGACGCTCCTACGAGCAGTACTTC
TRBJ2-5 | TRBV5-4 | TRBD2 | . | CASSSGTSGGARETQYF | TGTGCCAGCAGCTCCGGGACTAGCGGGGGGGCCAGAGAGACCCAGTACTTC
TRBJ1-6 | TRBV12-2 | . | once | CAKVESRTGDSPLHF | TGTGCGAAAGTGGAGTCTAGGACAGGGGATTCACCCCTCCACTTT
TRBJ2-5 | TRBV19 | TRBD1 | once | CASRPDREETQYF | TGTGCCAGTAGGCCGGACAGGGAGGAGACCCAGTACTTC
TRBJ2-1 | TRBV5-1 | . | . | CASSIRGNEQFF | TGCGCCAGCAGCATCAGGGGCAATGAGCAGTTCTTC
TRBJ1-5 | TRBV20-1 | . | . | CSASRGNQPQHF | TGCAGTGCTAGTCGGGGTAATCAGCCCCAGCATTTT
TRBJ2-5 | TRBV5-5 | TRBD2 | . | CASSLAIGLAGGHQETQYF | TGTGCCAGCAGCTTGGCGATTGGGTTAGCGGGGGGACACCAAGAGACCCAGTACTTC
TRBJ2-3 | TRBV5-3 | . | . | CARSLDGTISTDTQYF | TGTGCCAGAAGCTTGGATGGGACAATAAGTACAGATACGCAGTATTTT
TRBJ2-5 | TRBV18 | . | . | CASSPPGGPVPQYF | TGTGCCAGCTCACCACCTGGCGGGCCAGTGCCCCAGTACTTC
TRBJ2-5 | TRBV5-4 | TRBD1 | . | CASSLDRGQETQYF | TGTGCCAGCAGCTTGGATAGGGGGCAGGAGACCCAGTACTTC
TRBJ1-1 | TRBV29-1 | TRBD1 | once | CTIRQGSSGTEAFF | TGCACCATACGACAGGGGAGTTCGGGGACTGAAGCTTTCTTT
TRBJ1-2 | TRBV29-1 | TRBD1 | . | CSVRAGGAYGYTF | TGCAGCGTTCGGGCAGGGGGCGCGTATGGCTACACCTTC
TRBJ1-1 | TRBV5-5 | . | . | CATLAPGGTEAFF | TGTGCCACCTTAGCTCCGGGGGGCACTGAAGCTTTCTTT
TRBJ1-5 | TRBV19 | . | . | CASTTGNQPQHF | TGTGCCAGCACGACAGGTAATCAGCCCCAGCATTTT
TRBJ1-6 | TRBV5-8 | . | . | CASSPRSSPLHF | TGTGCCAGCAGCCCAAGGAGTTCACCCCTCCACTTT
TRBJ1-5 | TRBV19 | . | once | CASALGASNQPQHF | TGTGCCAGTGCCTTGGGGGCGTCAAATCAGCCCCAGCATTTT
TRBJ1-1 | TRBV4-2 | . | . | CASSQEGSMARGNTEAFF | TGTGCCAGCAGCCAAGAAGGTAGTATGGCGCGGGGAAACACTGAAGCTTTCTTT
TRBJ2-7 | TRBV15 | . | . | CATSRDGTSEHYEQYF | TGTGCCACCAGCAGAGATGGGACATCGGAGCACTACGAGCAGTACTTC
TRBJ2-7 | TRBV23-1 | TRBD1 | . | CASSQSGQRISYEQYF | TGCGCCAGCAGTCAATCGGGACAGAGAATCTCCTACGAGCAGTACTTC
TRBJ2-1 | TRBV24-1 | . | . | CATRQGLNNEQFF | TGTGCCACCAGGCAGGGCCTCAACAATGAGCAGTTCTTC
TRBJ1-5 | TRBV30 | . | few | CAWSAAGVQPQHF | TGTGCCTGGAGTGCGGCAGGGGTTCAGCCCCAGCATTTT
TRBJ1-1 | TRBV5-4 | TRBD1 | . | CASSSHTGGRTEAFF | TGTGCCAGCAGCTCTCACACAGGGGGTAGGACTGAAGCTTTCTTT
TRBJ1-1 | TRBV11-2 | TRBD1 | . | CASSLGQGTEAFF | TGTGCCAGCAGCCTAGGACAGGGCACTGAAGCTTTCTTT
TRBJ2-3 | TRBV9 | . | . | CASSVVRGGLADTQYF | TGTGCCAGCAGCGTAGTTAGGGGGGGCTTGGCAGATACGCAGTATTTT
TRBJ2-5 | TRBV9 | TRBD1 | . | CASSGNTGGWETQYF | TGTGCCAGCAGCGGAAATACAGGGGGCTGGGAGACCCAGTACTTC
TRBJ2-1 | TRBV7-3 | . | few | CASSFSGNEQFF | TGTGCCAGCAGCTTTTCAGGGAATGAGCAGTTCTTC
TRBJ1-2 | TRBV29-1 | TRBD1 | once | CSVEPGQGYGYTF | TGCAGCGTTGAACCGGGACAGGGCTATGGCTACACCTTC
TRBJ2-5 | TRBV30 | TRBD2 | once | CAWSVGLAGAQETQYF | TGTGCCTGGAGTGTAGGACTAGCGGGGGCCCAAGAGACCCAGTACTTC
TRBJ1-1 | TRBV29-1 | . | . | CSALRGTNTEAFF | TGCAGCGCCCTGAGGGGGACGAACACTGAAGCTTTCTTT
TRBJ2-1 | TRBV6-5 | TRBD1 | . | CASSYSAGGWYNEQFF | TGTGCCAGCAGTTACTCGGCAGGGGGTTGGTACAATGAGCAGTTCTTC
TRBJ1-6 | TRBV30 | . | once | CAWEINQASPLHF | TGTGCCTGGGAAATTAACCAAGCCTCACCCCTCCACTTT